The 17 T cell receptor beta chains below come from one sample, sequenced in a study of blood T cell dynamics during melanoma immunotherapy. Described time point: pre-treatment baseline. Clones were read by immunoSEQ multiplex PCR, and TCRdb kept only the in-frame ones, dropping some. The sample carries roughly 9,500 clones, roughly 90% recorded once. The sequenced sample was blood, obtained from a patient treated with checkpoint blockade. These receptors were taken from a human donor with melanoma.

The V and J genes are TRBV19 and TRBJ2-7; D gene unclear. Germline-derived CDR1 and CDR2 are LNHDA and SQIVND (reference sequence). The length of the CDR3 is 12 residues. V was shortened by 8 bases and J by 4 bases, with 12 bases between the two germline ends. CDR3 amino acids: CASPRTGYEQYF. The CDR3 DNA sequence: TGTGCCAGTCCCCGTACCGGTTACGAGCAGTACTTC.

This chain links TRBV6-1 with TRBJ1-5; D perhaps matches TRBD1 (5 bases). V lost 2 bases and J 1 base, leaving 9 bases between the germline ends. The CDR3 is 15 amino acids. Looked up from germline, CDR1 is MNHNS and CDR2 is SASEGT. CDR3 nucleotide sequence: TGTGCCAGCAGTGAATGGGCAGGGAGCAATCAGCCCCAGCATTTT. This codes for CASSEWAGSNQPQHF.

The rearrangement joins TRBV28 to TRBJ1-1; D might be TRBD1 (5 bases). With 7 bases removed from V and 0 bases from J, the gap between germline ends came to 18 bases. The CDR3 totals 16 residues. Germline CDR1 is MDHEN and CDR2 is SYDVKM. The CDR3 DNA reads as TGTGCCAGCACCCCATGGGGGGGGGATTTGAACACTGAAGCTTTCTTT. It translates to CASTPWGGDLNTEAFF.

The chain links TRBV21-1 to TRBJ1-5. TRBV21-1 is a recognized pseudogene. The CDR3 extends over 14 amino acids. CDR3 in DNA: TGTGCCAGCAGCATGTCCACCCCCAATCAGCCCCAGCATTTT. Translation gives CASSMSTPNQPQHF.

This chain uses TRBV29-1 with TRBJ2-5; maybe TRBD1 (6 bases). The better agreement between TRBJ2-7 and the DNA end casts doubt on the J call. This CDR3 region has 14 residues. Looked up from germline, CDR1 is SQVTM and CDR2 is ANQGSEA. The CDR3 DNA reads TGCAGCGCCTCCTCCTGGGGGCGTCCCGACGAGCAGTACTTC. Amino acids: CSASSWGRPDEQYF.

V usage is TRBV6-6 and J usage is TRBJ2-5, with TRBD2 matching over 9 bases. The V gene end was trimmed by 2 bases and the J gene end by 5 bases; junction bases not matched to a gene: 9. The CDR3 sequence is 16 residues long. Germline loops: CDR1 MNHNY, CDR2 SVGAGI (reference sequence). The CDR3 DNA sequence: TGTGCCAGCAGTTACGCTACTCTAGCGGGATGGGAGACCCAGTACTTC. Translating it yields CASSYATLAGWETQYF.

Remarks on this clone: This may come from a read error, since a much larger clone is one base off. The chain has TRBV19 and TRBJ2-7; TRBD1 matches 7 bases. The CDR3 consists of 14 residues. Germline V gene data show CDR1 as LNHDA and CDR2 as SQIVND (reference sequence). CDR3 protein: CASSIDGTAYERYF. CDR3 DNA: TGTGCCAGTAGTATAGATGGGACAGCATACGAGCGGTACTTC.

This sequence joins TRBV20-1 and TRBJ2-3; D gene ambiguous. Trimming took 6 bases from V and 6 from J, leaving 10 bases between them. The CDR3 length is 11 residues. Germline assignment: CDR1 DFQATT and CDR2 SNEGSKA (reference sequence). CDR3 nucleotides: TGCAGTGCCGCCAATCTGGATACGCAGTATTTT. Translated: CSAANLDTQYF.

The genes are TRBV5-4 and TRBJ1-1, with 7 bases that match TRBD1. The germline gives CDR1 SGHNT, CDR2 YYREEE (reference sequence). The trim removed 1 base at V and 2 bases at J, leaving 2 bases unmatched. The CDR3 has 14 residues. CDR3: CASSLRDRNTEAFF. CDR3 nucleotide sequence: TGTGCCAGCAGCTTGCGGGACAGAAACACTGAAGCTTTCTTT.

The chain joins TRBV28 to TRBJ2-7; tentatively, D is TRBD1 or TRBD2 (5 bases each). Germline V gene lookup returns CDR1 MDHEN and CDR2 SYDVKM. V lost 6 bases and J lost 5, with 14 bases in between. The CDR3 covers 13 residues. The CDR3 DNA follows: TGTGCCAGCAGCCCCCCGGGGCTCCACGAGCAGTACTTC. Its translation: CASSPPGLHEQYF.

The chain couples TRBV4-1 to TRBJ2-7, with D possibly matching TRBD2 (5 bases). The CDR3 length is 14 residues. CDR1 MGHRA and CDR2 YSYEKL come from the germline V gene. The V end lost 4 bases, the J end lost 6 bases, and 16 bases lay between the germline ends. The CDR3 DNA reads as TGCGCCAGCAGCCCCCGGGGTGGTGCGTTCGAGCAGTACTTC. Protein product: CASSPRGGAFEQYF.

The rearrangement joins TRBV6-5 to TRBJ2-1; D may be TRBD1 or TRBD2 (6 bases each). Per the germline V gene, CDR1 is MNHEY and CDR2 is SVGAGI. V was shortened by 6 bases and J by 6 bases, with 12 bases between the two germline ends. The CDR3 runs to 13 residues. The DNA for the CDR3 is TGTGCCAGCAGCCCGTGGGGGGCCAATGAGCAGTTCTTC. It translates to CASSPWGANEQFF.

The V and J genes are TRBV10-2 and TRBJ2-1; no clear D. This CDR3 contains 13 residues. V lost 4 bases, J lost 5 bases, and 9 bases lay in between. CDR1 is WSHSY and CDR2 is SAAADI in the germline V gene. As DNA, the CDR3 is TGCGCCAGCAGTGGGGTCCTCCACAATGAGCAGTTCTTC. Translation: CASSGVLHNEQFF.

The chain employs TRBV28 and TRBJ1-2, with D uncertain. Germline loops: CDR1 MDHEN, CDR2 SYDVKM. Trimming stripped 6 bases from V and 8 bases from J, with 16 bases between. The CDR3 consists of 13 residues. The CDR3 spells CASSQGRVRGYTF. The DNA of the CDR3 is TGTGCCAGCAGCCAAGGGCGGGTGCGGGGCTACACCTTC.

The chain employs TRBV30 and TRBJ2-5; the D gene is possibly TRBD2 (5 bases). V was trimmed by 8 bases and J by 11 bases, leaving 18 bases between them. Germline V lookup: CDR1 GTSNPN, CDR2 SVGIG (reference sequence). CDR3 length: 11 residues. The CDR3 is CAEGRGLEQYF. CDR3 nucleotide sequence: TGTGCCGAGGGCCGAGGTCTGGAGCAGTACTTC.

The chain carries TRBV6-1 and TRBJ1-5; D possibly corresponds to TRBD1 (5 bases). V lost 5 bases to trimming and J lost 0 bases, with 11 bases between them. The CDR3 loop spans 15 amino acids. Germline V gives CDR1 MNHNS, CDR2 SASEGT. CDR3 bases: TGTGCCAGCAGTCCGCGGGGGGGTAGCAATCAGCCCCAGCATTTT. Its protein is CASSPRGGSNQPQHF.

The sample holds one count of this clone. The V call is TRBV2, the J call TRBJ1-6; weak D call: TRBD1 (6 bases). V lost 6 bases, J lost 5 bases, and 17 bases lay in between. Germline assignment: CDR1 SNHLY and CDR2 FYNNEI. This CDR3 comprises 16 residues. The CDR3 protein is CASSEWGRGHNSPLHF. The CDR3 region has the DNA TGTGCCAGCAGCGAATGGGGCAGGGGACATAATTCACCCCTCCACTTT. Supplemented by reference TRBV2 and TRBJ1-6, the full variable domain reads EPEVTQTPSHQVTQMGQEVILRCVPISNHLYFYWYRQILGQKVEFLVSFYNNEISEKSEIFDDQFSVERPDGSNFTLKIRSTKLEDSAMYFCASSEWGRGHNSPLHFGNGTRLTVT.